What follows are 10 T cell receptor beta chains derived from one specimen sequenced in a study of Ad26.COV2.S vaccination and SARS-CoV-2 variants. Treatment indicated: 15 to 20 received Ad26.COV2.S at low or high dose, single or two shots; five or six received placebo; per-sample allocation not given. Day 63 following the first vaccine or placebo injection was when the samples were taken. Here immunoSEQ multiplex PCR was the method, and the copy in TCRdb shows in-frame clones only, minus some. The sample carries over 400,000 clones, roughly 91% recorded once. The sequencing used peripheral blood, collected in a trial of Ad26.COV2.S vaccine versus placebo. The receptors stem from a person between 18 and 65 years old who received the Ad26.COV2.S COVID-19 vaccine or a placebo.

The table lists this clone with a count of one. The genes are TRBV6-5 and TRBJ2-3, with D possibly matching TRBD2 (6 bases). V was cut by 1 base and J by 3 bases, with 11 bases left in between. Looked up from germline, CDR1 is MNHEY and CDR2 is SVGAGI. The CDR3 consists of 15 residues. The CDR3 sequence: CASSYYSAGTDTQYF. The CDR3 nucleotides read TGTGCCAGCAGTTACTACAGTGCGGGGACAGATACGCAGTATTTT.

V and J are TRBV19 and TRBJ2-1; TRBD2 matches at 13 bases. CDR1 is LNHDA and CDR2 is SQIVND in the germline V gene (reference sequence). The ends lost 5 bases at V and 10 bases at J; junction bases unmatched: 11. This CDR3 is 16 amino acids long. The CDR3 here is CASSPILAGGPGEQFF. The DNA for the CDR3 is TGTGCCAGTAGTCCTATACTAGCGGGAGGGCCCGGGGAGCAGTTCTTC.

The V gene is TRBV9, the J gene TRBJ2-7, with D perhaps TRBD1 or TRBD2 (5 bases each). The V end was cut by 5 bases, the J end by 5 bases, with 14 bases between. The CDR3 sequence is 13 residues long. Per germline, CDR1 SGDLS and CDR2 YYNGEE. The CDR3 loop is CASSSSGTDEQYF. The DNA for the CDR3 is TGTGCCAGCAGTTCTTCCGGGACCGACGAGCAGTACTTC. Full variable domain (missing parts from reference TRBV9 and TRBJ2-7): DSGVTQTPKHLITATGQRVTLRCSPRSGDLSVYWYQQSLDQGLQFLIQYYNGEERAKGNILERFSAQQFPDLHSELNLSSLELGDSALYFCASSSSGTDEQYFGPGTRLTVT.

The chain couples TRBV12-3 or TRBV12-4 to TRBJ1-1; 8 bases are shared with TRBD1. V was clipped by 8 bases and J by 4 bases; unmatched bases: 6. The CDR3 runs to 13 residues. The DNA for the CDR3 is TGTGCCAGCTCAGGGGGCTGGGGCACTGAAGCTTTCTTT. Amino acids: CASSGGWGTEAFF.

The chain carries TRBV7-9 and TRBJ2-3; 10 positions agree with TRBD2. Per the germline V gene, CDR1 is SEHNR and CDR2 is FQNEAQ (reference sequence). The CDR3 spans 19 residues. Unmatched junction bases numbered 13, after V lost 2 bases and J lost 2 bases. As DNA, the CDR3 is TGTGCCAGCAGCTTAACAATGGCTAGCGGGAGCCCTCACACAGATACGCAGTATTTT. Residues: CASSLTMASGSPHTDTQYF.

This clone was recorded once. DNA for the CDR3: TGTGCCAGCAGGAACAGGGGTCCTAACACCGGGGAGCTGTTTTTT. This translates into CASRNRGPNTGELFF. This chain joins TRBV7-3 and TRBJ2-2; 7 bases map to TRBD1. Germline values: CDR1 SGHTA, CDR2 FQGTGA. The CDR3 extends over 15 amino acids. The ends lost 6 bases at V and 2 bases at J; junction bases unmatched: 6.

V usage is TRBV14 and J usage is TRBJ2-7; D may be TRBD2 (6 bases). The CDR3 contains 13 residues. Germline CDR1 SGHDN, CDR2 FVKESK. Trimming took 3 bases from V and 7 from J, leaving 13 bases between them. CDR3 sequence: CASSQGGAREQYF. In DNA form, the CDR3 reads TGTGCCAGCAGCCAGGGGGGAGCTAGAGAGCAGTACTTC.

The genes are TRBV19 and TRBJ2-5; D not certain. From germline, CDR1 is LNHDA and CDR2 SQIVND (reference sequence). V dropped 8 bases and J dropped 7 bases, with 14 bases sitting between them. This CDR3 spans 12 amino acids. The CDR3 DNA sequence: TGTGCCAGTTCCGAACCTCAGGCGACCCAGTACTTC. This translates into CASSEPQATQYF.

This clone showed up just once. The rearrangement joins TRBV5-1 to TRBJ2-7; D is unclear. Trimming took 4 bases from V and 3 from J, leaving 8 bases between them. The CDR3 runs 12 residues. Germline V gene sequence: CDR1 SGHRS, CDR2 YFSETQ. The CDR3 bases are TGCGCCAGCAGCCCGCCCGGCTACGAGCAGTACTTC. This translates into CASSPPGYEQYF.

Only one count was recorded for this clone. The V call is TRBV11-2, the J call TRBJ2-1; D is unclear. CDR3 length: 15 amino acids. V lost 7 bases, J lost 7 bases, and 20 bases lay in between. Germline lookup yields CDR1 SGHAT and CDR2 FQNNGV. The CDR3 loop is CASTPTVPRQNEQFF. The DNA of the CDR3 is TGTGCCAGCACCCCGACGGTACCGCGGCAAAATGAGCAGTTCTTC.